These 18 T cell receptor beta chains were sequenced from one sample in a study of blood T cell repertoires in COVID-19. Clones were sequenced by immunoSEQ multiplex PCR, and TCRdb holds only the in-frame ones, with some missing. The profile shows around 170,000 clones, roughly 84% of them singletons. Sequenced sample: peripheral blood. The receptors derive from a middle-aged man with active or convalescent COVID-19.

V and J are TRBV3-1 (or the pseudogene TRBV3-2) and TRBJ2-1, with D possibly matching TRBD2 (5 bases). The germline gives CDR1 LGHDT, CDR2 YNNKEL (reference sequence). The CDR3 sequence is 15 residues long. V was pared by 0 bases and J by 1 base, with 7 bases between. The CDR3 loop reads CASSQEAVSYNEQFF. DNA of the CDR3: TGTGCCAGCAGCCAAGAAGCGGTTTCCTACAATGAGCAGTTCTTC.

The chain recombines TRBV4-3 with TRBJ1-6; the match to TRBD1 covers 7 bases. This CDR3 is 16 amino acids long. Germline values: CDR1 LGHNA, CDR2 YSLEER. The junction had 10 bases not matched to a gene; V was cut back by 3 bases and J by 8 bases. CDR3 sequence (DNA): TGCGCCAGCAGCCAGCAACCAGGGGGTGTCGATTCACCCCTCCACTTT. Translation: CASSQQPGGVDSPLHF.

The rearrangement joins TRBV5-1 to TRBJ2-7; maybe TRBD1 (5 bases). The V gene's germline CDR1 is SGHRS and CDR2 YFSETQ. The germline V and J ends were trimmed by 2 bases and 3 bases, with 6 bases remaining between them. The CDR3 contains 12 residues. This CDR3 is CASSFQGYEQYF. The CDR3 DNA is TGCGCCAGCAGCTTTCAGGGCTACGAGCAGTACTTC.

The chain combines TRBV2 with TRBJ1-4; TRBD1 aligns across 7 bases. Unmatched junction bases numbered 8, after V lost 2 bases and J lost 8 bases. Per the germline V gene, CDR1 is SNHLY and CDR2 is FYNNEI. The CDR3 sequence is 15 residues long. CDR3 DNA: TGTGCCAGCAGTGAAACGGGACAGCCAGGCGAAAAACTGTTTTTT. Protein sequence: CASSETGQPGEKLFF.

V usage is TRBV11-3 and J usage is TRBJ2-2, with 11 bases lining up with TRBD2. CDR1 and CDR2 (germline): SGHNT, YENEEA. V lost 2 bases, J lost 8 bases, and 4 bases stayed unmatched. CDR3 length: 15 residues. CDR3 sequence (DNA): TGTGCCAGCAGCTTACTAGCGGGGGGTTCTGGGGAGCTGTTTTTT. The encoded protein is CASSLLAGGSGELFF. Full variable domain (rest looked up from reference TRBV11-3 and TRBJ2-2): EAGVVQSPRYKIIEKKQPVAFWCNPISGHNTLYWYLQNLGQGPELLIRYENEEAVDDSQLPKDRFSAERLKGVDSTLKIQPAELGDSAVYLCASSLLAGGSGELFFGEGSRLTVL.

The chain carries TRBV5-4 and TRBJ1-6, with 7 bases identical to TRBD1. Germline values: CDR1 SGHNT, CDR2 YYREEE (reference sequence). Trimming removed 3 bases from V and 0 bases from J; junction bases left unmatched: 6. The length of the CDR3 is 17 residues. The CDR3 nucleotides are TGTGCCAGCAGCTCGGGGACAGCTACCTCCTATAATTCACCCCTCCACTTT. This sequence encodes CASSSGTATSYNSPLHF.

The rearrangement joins TRBV7-9 to TRBJ1-2; D is ambiguous. Trimming cost V 5 bases and J 8 bases, with 15 bases left between them. Germline CDR1 is SEHNR and CDR2 is FQNEAQ (reference sequence). The CDR3 totals 13 residues. The CDR3 sequence: CASSPREEGGYTF. In DNA, the CDR3 is TGTGCCAGCAGCCCCCGGGAGGAAGGAGGCTACACCTTC.

The chain links TRBV5-1 to TRBJ2-2, with D hard to call. Germline V CDR1 and CDR2: SGHRS, YFSETQ. The CDR3 has 16 residues. V was cut by 1 base and J by 0 bases, with 10 bases left in between. The CDR3 here is CASSLLASTNTGELFF. The CDR3 DNA follows: TGCGCCAGCAGCTTGTTGGCTAGTACGAACACCGGGGAGCTGTTTTTT. The full variable domain, completed using reference TRBV5-1 and TRBJ2-2, is KAGVTQTPRYLIKTRGQQVTLSCSPISGHRSVSWYQQTPGQGLQFLFEYFSETQRNKGNFPGRFSGRQFSNSRSEMNVSTLELGDSALYLCASSLLASTNTGELFFGEGSRLTVL.

The rearrangement links TRBV9 to TRBJ2-3; 8 bases agree with TRBD2. J lost 5 bases, V lost 3 bases, and 8 bases had no gene match. The CDR3 loop spans 15 amino acids. Germline V gene lookup returns CDR1 SGDLS and CDR2 YYNGEE. The CDR3: CASSASAGDGDTQYF. The CDR3 DNA follows: TGTGCCAGCAGCGCCTCAGCGGGAGATGGAGATACGCAGTATTTT.

The chain links TRBV6-1 to TRBJ2-1, with D perhaps matching TRBD1 (5 bases). CDR3 length: 15 amino acids. Germline V lookup: CDR1 MNHNS, CDR2 SASEGT. With 1 base removed from V and 4 bases from J, the gap between germline ends came to 11 bases. The CDR3 here is CASSEGQWGYNEQFF. The CDR3, as DNA: TGTGCCAGCAGTGAAGGACAGTGGGGATACAATGAGCAGTTCTTC.

CDR3 protein: CASSLKGLSYEQYF. CDR3 bases: TGTGCCAGCAGCTTAAAGGGACTTTCCTACGAGCAGTACTTC. The V gene is TRBV7-9, the J gene TRBJ2-7; possibly TRBD2 for D (6 bases). Germline CDR1 SEHNR, CDR2 FQNEAQ (reference sequence). Trimming removed 2 bases from V and 1 base from J, with 9 bases in between. CDR3 length equals 14 residues.

The chain recombines TRBV6-1 with TRBJ1-4; unclear D gene. In germline, CDR1 is MNHNS, CDR2 SASEGT. The CDR3 is 16 amino acids. The V end was cut by 0 bases, the J end by 0 bases, with 8 bases between. The CDR3 DNA reads TGTGCCAGCAGTGAAGCGGCGGGTGCAACTAATGAAAAACTGTTTTTT. This codes for CASSEAAGATNEKLFF.

The gene calls are TRBV18 and TRBJ2-4, with a weak D call TRBD2 (5 bases). Germline CDR1 is KGHSH and CDR2 is LQKENI. V was shortened by 3 bases and J by 8 bases, with 11 bases between the two germline ends. The CDR3 is made up of 13 amino acids. The CDR3 protein is CASSPGSVYIQYF. As DNA, the CDR3 is TGTGCCAGCTCACCCGGTAGCGTGTACATTCAGTACTTC.

J is TRBJ1-4 and V is TRBV19, with TRBD1 identical over 7 bases. The J segment lost 5 bases and the V segment lost 2 bases, leaving 8 bases of the junction unmatched. Germline CDR1 reads LNHDA; CDR2 reads SQIVND (reference sequence). The CDR3 is made up of 16 amino acids. For the CDR3, the DNA is TGTGCCAGTAGTATACACCTGGGACAGCGGAATGAAAAACTGTTTTTT. Translation gives CASSIHLGQRNEKLFF.

This chain links TRBV6-2 or TRBV6-3 with TRBJ1-5; 7 positions agree with TRBD1. Unmatched junction bases numbered 8, after V lost 5 bases and J lost 7 bases. Germline V gene data show CDR1 as MNHEY and CDR2 as SVGEGT. The CDR3 runs to 14 residues. CDR3 nucleotide sequence: TGTGCCAGCAGTCGGACAGGCGGGTACCAGCCCCAGCATTTT. As protein: CASSRTGGYQPQHF.

The chain carries TRBV28 and TRBJ2-1; D uncertain. CDR3 size: 12 residues. Germline assignment: CDR1 MDHEN and CDR2 SYDVKM. Deletions cut 3 bases from V and 7 bases from J, with 7 bases between. The CDR3 DNA sequence: TGTGCCAGCAGTTTCTTAGCAAATGAGCAGTTCTTC. It yields the protein CASSFLANEQFF.

This chain joins TRBV7-9 and TRBJ1-1; D uncertain. There are 12 residues in the CDR3. V was clipped by 3 bases and J by 3 bases, with 5 bases between them. The germline V gene encodes CDR1 SEHNR and CDR2 FQNEAQ (reference sequence). In DNA form, the CDR3 reads TGTGCCAGCAGCTTGAGGGACACTGAAGCTTTCTTT. Translation: CASSLRDTEAFF.

CDR3 loop: CSVTQDRGEGYTF. In DNA form, the CDR3 reads TGCAGCGTTACGCAGGACAGGGGAGAAGGCTACACCTTC. This chain connects TRBV29-1 to TRBJ1-2; 9 bases match TRBD1. This CDR3 contains 13 residues. CDR1 SQVTM and CDR2 ANQGSEA come from the germline V gene. Trimming took 5 bases from V and 8 from J; bases not matched to a gene: 9.